The source of this T cell receptor (beta chain) is a study of OX40 agonist ivuxolimab in advanced cancers. Libraries were prepared by immunoSEQ multiplex PCR; TCRdb keeps only in-frame clonotypes and omits some of them. The table shows 25,000 to 35,000 clones, with approximately 86% occurring only once. Sampling of blood occurred at baseline, cycle 4 day 1, and cycle 7 day 1. Trimming removed 5 bases at V and 2 bases at J, with 10 bases between. The CDR3 is 14 amino acids. Looked up from germline, CDR1 is MNHEY and CDR2 is SMNVEV (reference sequence). Comments on this clone: What it binds is not known. In the same sample, other DNA sequences code for this CDR3.

Findings of the study overall: Expanded clones tended on average to be more numerous among CD8+ T cells than CD4+. Partial responders dosed at 0.1-3.0 mg/kg displayed clonal expansion ranking among the lowest.

The specimen was CD4+ or CD8+ T cells sorted from blood, collected in a trial of the OX40 agonist ivuxolimab. This chain links TRBV27 with TRBJ1-5; D is uncertain. The source is an adult with an advanced solid tumor such as melanoma, head and neck, liver or kidney cancer. CDR3 amino acids: CASSTTVGNQPQHF. CDR3 bases: TGTGCCAGCAGTACCACAGTAGGCAATCAGCCCCAGCATTTT.